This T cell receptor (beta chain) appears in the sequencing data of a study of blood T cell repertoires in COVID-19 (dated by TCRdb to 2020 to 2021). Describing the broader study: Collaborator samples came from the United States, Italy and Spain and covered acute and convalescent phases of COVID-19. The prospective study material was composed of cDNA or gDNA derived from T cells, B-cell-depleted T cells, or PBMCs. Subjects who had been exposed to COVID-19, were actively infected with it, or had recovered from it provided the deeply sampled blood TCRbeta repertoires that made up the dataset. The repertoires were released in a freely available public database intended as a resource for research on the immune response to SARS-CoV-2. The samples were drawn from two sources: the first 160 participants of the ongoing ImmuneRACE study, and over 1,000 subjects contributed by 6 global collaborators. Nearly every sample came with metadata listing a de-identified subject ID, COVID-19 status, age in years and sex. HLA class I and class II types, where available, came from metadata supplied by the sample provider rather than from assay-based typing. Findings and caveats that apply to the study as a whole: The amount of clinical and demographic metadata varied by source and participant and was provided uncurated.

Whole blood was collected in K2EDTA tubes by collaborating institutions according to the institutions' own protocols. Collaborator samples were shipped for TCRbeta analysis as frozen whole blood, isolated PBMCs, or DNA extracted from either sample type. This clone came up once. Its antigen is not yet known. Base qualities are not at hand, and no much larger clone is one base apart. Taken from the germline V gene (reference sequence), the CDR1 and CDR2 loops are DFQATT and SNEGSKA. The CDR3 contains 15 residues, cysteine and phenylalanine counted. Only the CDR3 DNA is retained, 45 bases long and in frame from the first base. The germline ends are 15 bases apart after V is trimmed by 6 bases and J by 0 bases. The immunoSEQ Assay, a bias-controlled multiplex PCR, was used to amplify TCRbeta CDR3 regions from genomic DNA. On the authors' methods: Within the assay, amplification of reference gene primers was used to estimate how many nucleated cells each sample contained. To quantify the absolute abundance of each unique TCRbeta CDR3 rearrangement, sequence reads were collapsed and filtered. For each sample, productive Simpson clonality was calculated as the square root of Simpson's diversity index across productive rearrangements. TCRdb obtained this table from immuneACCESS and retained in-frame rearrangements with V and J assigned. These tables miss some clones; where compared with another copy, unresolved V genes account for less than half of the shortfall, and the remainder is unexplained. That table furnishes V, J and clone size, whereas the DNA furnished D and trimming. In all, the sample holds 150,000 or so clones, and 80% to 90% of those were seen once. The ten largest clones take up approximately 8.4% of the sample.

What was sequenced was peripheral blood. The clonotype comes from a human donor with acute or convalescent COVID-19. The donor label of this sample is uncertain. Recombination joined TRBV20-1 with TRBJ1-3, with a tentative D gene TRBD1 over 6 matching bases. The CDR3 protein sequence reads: CSASDRLRSGNTIYF. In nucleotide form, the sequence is TGCAGTGCCAGTGACAGGCTACGCTCTGGAAACACCATATATTTT.